The 17 T cell receptor beta chains listed next were all sequenced from one sample in a study of OX40 agonist ivuxolimab in advanced cancers. Libraries were prepared by immunoSEQ multiplex PCR; TCRdb keeps only in-frame clonotypes and omits some of them. The repertoire holds 60,000 to 70,000 clones, roughly 89% seen once, with approximately 1.1% in the top ten. The material was CD4+ or CD8+ T cells sorted from blood, obtained in a trial of the OX40 agonist ivuxolimab. The receptors were sampled from an adult with an advanced solid tumor such as melanoma, head and neck, liver or kidney cancer.

The rearrangement links TRBV11-3 to TRBJ2-1, with D maybe TRBD2 (6 bases). Per the germline V gene, CDR1 is SGHNT and CDR2 is YENEEA. The ends were cut back, 3 bases at V and 7 bases at J, with 10 bases in the middle. The CDR3 sequence is 13 residues long. The CDR3 DNA sequence: TGTGCCAGCAGCTTGGGCAGCGGGAATGAGCAGTTCTTC. Protein product: CASSLGSGNEQFF.

The CDR3 loop is CASSPASGGAKNIQYF. The CDR3 region has the DNA TGCGCCAGCAGCCCGGCAAGCGGGGGGGCCAAAAACATTCAGTACTTC. The chain is built from TRBV4-1 and TRBJ2-4; TRBD2 agrees at 9 bases. Unmatched junction bases numbered 5, after V lost 4 bases and J lost 1 base. The germline V gene has CDR1 MGHRA and CDR2 YSYEKL. The CDR3 runs to 16 residues.

This clone has a handful of counts. The rearrangement links TRBV29-1 to TRBJ1-2; D possibly corresponds to TRBD1 (6 bases). Germline CDR1 is SQVTM and CDR2 is ANQGSEA. The CDR3 is 13 residues long. Trimming cost V 5 bases and J 5 bases, with 15 bases left between them. The CDR3 is CSVSSLGGYGYTF. In DNA, the CDR3 is TGCAGCGTTTCTTCTTTAGGGGGTTATGGCTACACCTTC.

This chain links TRBV5-6 with TRBJ2-7, with 8 bases that match TRBD2. The germline gives CDR1 SGHDT, CDR2 YYEEEE. This CDR3 has 14 amino acids. The V and J ends lost 0 bases and 6 bases, in that order; junction bases with no gene match: 5. CDR3 sequence: CASSLGIAGTEQYF. CDR3 nucleotide sequence: TGTGCCAGCAGCTTGGGGATAGCGGGAACCGAGCAGTACTTC. The full variable domain, its missing parts supplied by reference TRBV5-6 and TRBJ2-7, is DAGVTQSPTHLIKTRGQQVTLRCSPKSGHDTVSWYQQALGQGPQFIFQYYEEEERQRGNFPDRFSGHQFPNYSSELNVNALLLGDSALYLCASSLGIAGTEQYFGPGTRLTVT.

In its sample, this clone was seen a few times. This chain links TRBV5-1 with TRBJ2-5; 8 bases fit TRBD1. The CDR3 length is 16 residues. Germline values: CDR1 SGHRS, CDR2 YFSETQ. J gave up 2 bases and V 1 base, and 7 bases lay outside the gene matches. The CDR3 protein is CASSLSETGEQETQYF. Here the CDR3 DNA reads TGCGCCAGCAGCTTGAGCGAGACAGGGGAACAAGAGACCCAGTACTTC.

The V call is TRBV6-5, the J call TRBJ2-3, with D tentatively TRBD1 or TRBD2 (6 bases each). V was cut by 5 bases and J by 2 bases, with 14 bases left in between. The CDR3 contains 15 residues. Germline assignment: CDR1 MNHEY and CDR2 SVGAGI. Here the CDR3 DNA reads TGTGCCAGCAGTCTAGAGGGGGGCCACACAGATACGCAGTATTTT. This encodes CASSLEGGHTDTQYF.

This chain connects TRBV14 to TRBJ2-3, with 9 bases identical to TRBD1. The CDR3 covers 16 residues. Unmatched junction bases numbered 8, after V lost 0 bases and J lost 7 bases. Germline CDR1 and CDR2: SGHDN and FVKESK. CDR3 bases: TGTGCCAGCAGCCAAGATATCGGACAGGGGACGCATACGCAGTATTTT. Its protein product is CASSQDIGQGTHTQYF.

The V gene is TRBV19, the J gene TRBJ2-1, with 12 bases identical to TRBD2. With V trimmed by 5 bases and J by 5 bases, 4 bases remained unmatched. In germline, CDR1 is LNHDA, CDR2 SQIVND (reference sequence). The CDR3 has 15 amino acids. The CDR3 is CASSPGLAGNNEQFF. In DNA form, the CDR3 reads TGTGCCAGTAGTCCGGGACTAGCGGGCAACAATGAGCAGTTCTTC.

This clone was recorded only once. This chain connects TRBV11-2 to TRBJ2-1; D unclear. CDR3 length equals 12 residues. Per germline, CDR1 SGHAT and CDR2 FQNNGV. Trimming pared 5 bases from V and 4 bases from J, leaving 6 bases between. CDR3 DNA: TGTGCCAGCAGCCCCCCTTACAATGAGCAGTTCTTC. This encodes CASSPPYNEQFF.

The V and J genes are TRBV10-2 and TRBJ2-1; TRBD2 agrees at 10 bases. V trimming: 6 bases; J trimming: 5 bases; junction bases outside the gene matches: 7. The CDR3 is 15 residues long. CDR1 and CDR2 from the germline V gene are WSHSY and SAAADI. CDR3 nucleotide sequence: TGCGCCAGCAGGAGGACTAGCGGCCGAGACAATGAGCAGTTCTTC. This codes for CASRRTSGRDNEQFF.

This clone was observed once. The chain joins TRBV28 to TRBJ2-7, with 9 bases matching TRBD1. V gave up 7 bases and J gave up 3 bases; unmatched junction bases: 16. CDR1 and CDR2 from the germline V gene are MDHEN and SYDVKM. This CDR3 is 17 amino acids long. Here the CDR3 reads CASMRTGASFGGYEQYF. CDR3 DNA sequence: TGTGCCAGCATGAGGACAGGGGCCTCATTCGGGGGCTACGAGCAGTACTTC.

The gene calls are TRBV30 and TRBJ1-5; D remains unclear. V lost 8 bases, J lost 0 bases, and 11 bases lay in between. Germline V gene data show CDR1 as GTSNPN and CDR2 as SVGIG (reference sequence). This CDR3 comprises 13 residues. As DNA, the CDR3 is TGTGCCCTGAGCGGCCATAGCAATCAGCCCCAGCATTTT. Residues: CALSGHSNQPQHF.

Turning to this clone: Other DNA sequences from this sample encode an identical CDR3 as well. The CDR3 DNA sequence: TGCGCCAGCAGCTTCTCTGGGGGGGGAGCGGGGACTGAAGCTTTCTTT. Its translation is CASSFSGGGAGTEAFF. This chain links TRBV5-1 with TRBJ1-1; tentatively, D is TRBD1 (5 bases). The germline V gene has CDR1 SGHRS and CDR2 YFSETQ. The CDR3 has 16 amino acids. V dropped 2 bases and J dropped 5 bases, with 19 bases sitting between them.

The chain recombines TRBV19 with TRBJ1-5; 10 positions agree with TRBD1. CDR3 length: 14 residues. Unmatched junction bases numbered 3, after V lost 9 bases and J lost 1 base. The germline CDR1 and CDR2 sequences are LNHDA and SQIVND (reference sequence). In DNA, the CDR3 is TGTGCCAGCCGGGACAGGGGAAGCAATCAGCCCCAGCATTTT. The encoded protein is CASRDRGSNQPQHF.

V usage is TRBV18 and J usage is TRBJ1-2, with a tentative D call TRBD1 (5 bases). The CDR3 runs 16 residues. CDR1 KGHSH and CDR2 LQKENI come from the germline V gene. Trimming stripped 3 bases from V and 4 bases from J, with 18 bases between. The CDR3 is CASSPGTGGGGYGYTF. CDR3 nucleotide sequence: TGTGCCAGCTCACCGGGAACAGGAGGAGGCGGCTATGGCTACACCTTC. Drawing the rest from reference TRBV18 and TRBJ1-2, the complete variable domain is NAGVMQNPRHLVRRRGQEARLRCSPMKGHSHVYWYRQLPEEGLKFMVYLQKENIIDESGMPKERFSAEFPKEGPSILRIQQVVRGDSAAYFCASSPGTGGGGYGYTFGSGTRLTVV.

In DNA, the CDR3 is TGTGCCAGCACAAGGCTAGCGGGCTACAATGAGCAGTTCTTC. Encoded protein: CASTRLAGYNEQFF. The chain links TRBV6-6 to TRBJ2-1, with 8 bases that match TRBD2. With V trimmed by 7 bases and J by 3 bases, 5 bases remained unmatched. Germline V CDR1 and CDR2: MNHNY, SVGAGI (reference sequence). CDR3 length: 14 amino acids.

The chain employs TRBV28 and TRBJ1-6, with D perhaps matching TRBD1 (5 bases). V was shortened by 7 bases and J by 10 bases, with 14 bases between the two germline ends. The germline CDR1 and CDR2 sequences are MDHEN and SYDVKM. CDR3 length: 13 residues. In DNA, the CDR3 is TGTGCCAGCATAGGGGCCATACCCTCACCCCTCCACTTT. Its translation is CASIGAIPSPLHF. Looking up the rest from reference TRBV28 and TRBJ1-6 gives the full variable domain: DVKVTQSSRYLVKRTGEKVFLECVQDMDHENMFWYRQDPGLGLRLIYFSYDVKMKEKGDIPEGYSVSREKKERFSLILESASTNQTSMYLCASIGAIPSPLHFGNGTRLTVT.